What follows describes a single T cell receptor beta chain. The assay was immunoSEQ multiplex PCR, and TCRdb's table has in-frame clones only and misses some. The sample lists under 300,000 clones; 88% were seen once. V was pared by 6 bases and J by 5 bases, with 25 bases between. Germline-derived CDR1 and CDR2 are MNHNY and SVGAGI (reference sequence). The CDR3 spans 17 residues. These data originate in a study of blood T cell repertoires in COVID-19. Whole-study context: Spain, Italy and the United States supplied samples that represented acute and convalescent COVID-19.

Cohort assignment relied on participant-reported clinical history. Donors in Cohort 3 who had recovered were those with two negative PCRs, healthcare professional clearance, or resolution of their symptoms. This sequence was found in a woman between 50 and 59 years old who had recovered from COVID-19. Sequencing was performed on PBMCs or T cells enriched from blood (not recorded which). The rearrangement joins TRBV6-6 to TRBJ1-2, with D possibly being TRBD1 (5 bases). The CDR3: CASSRTTDEVRAYGYTF. The CDR3 DNA sequence: TGTGCCAGCAGCCGAACGACAGATGAAGTAAGAGCTTATGGCTACACCTTC.